This is a list of T cell receptor beta chains from one sample in a study of T-cell reconstitution after alpha-beta-depleted transplantation in children. A single record per CDR3 protein comes from TCRdb applying MiXCR to the PCR reads. The sample holds hundreds of thousands of distinct CDR3 sequences; 13% are singletons and the top ten take over 2%. The input for sequencing was PBMCs, mostly from graft donor cells, taken 360 days after TCRalphabeta/CD19-depleted stem cell transplant. The receptor set was obtained from a male patient younger than 18 who had a stem cell transplant for acute myeloid leukemia, so the T cells may come from the graft donor. CDR3s include the opening cysteine and the closing phenylalanine or tryptophan. D genes are given only for firm matches. For some rows the clone size is stated as once, few or many, or as a class when expanded; others skip it.

NA,TRBV7-6,TRBJ2-5,NA,CASSLAVYGEETQYF,TGTGCCAGCAGCTTAGCGGTCTACGGGGAAGAGACCCAGTACTTC
TRBD2,TRBV20-1,TRBJ2-7,few,CSARWTSGTYEQYF,TGCAGTGCTAGATGGACTAGCGGGACGTACGAGCAGTACTTC
NA,TRBV7-8,TRBJ2-7,NA,CASSLMRVRPQYEQYF,TGTGCCAGCAGCTTAATGAGAGTCCGTCCTCAATACGAGCAGTACTTC
TRBD2,TRBV27,TRBJ2-2,few,CASLKITGGVNTGELFF,TGTGCCAGCCTAAAGATTACGGGGGGTGTGAACACCGGGGAGCTGTTTTTT
NA,TRBV5-6,TRBJ1-3,NA,CASSSREAKGNTIYF,TGTGCCAGCAGCTCGCGGGAGGCGAAAGGAAACACCATATATTTT
NA,TRBV7-2,TRBJ2-5,few,CASSLTRRTTTQETQYF,TGTGCCAGCAGCTTAACCCGGCGGACTACTACCCAAGAGACCCAGTACTTC
TRBD2,TRBV29-1,TRBJ2-3,many,CSGLAGGADTQYF,TGCAGCGGACTAGCGGGAGGGGCAGATACGCAGTATTTT
NA,TRBV5-6,TRBJ2-4,NA,CASSLEAAKNIQYF,TGTGCCAGCAGCTTGGAAGCGGCCAAAAACATTCAGTACTTC
TRBD2,TRBV11-2,TRBJ2-5,many,CASSLGLLAGDETQYF,TGTGCCAGCAGCCTTGGGCTACTAGCGGGAGATGAGACCCAGTACTTC
NA,TRBV20-1,TRBJ2-7,NA,CSALMGVIYEQYF,TGCAGTGCCCTGATGGGAGTGATATACGAGCAGTACTTC
TRBD1,TRBV28,TRBJ1-1,NA,CASSADRGHTEAFF,TGTGCCAGCAGTGCAGACAGGGGGCACACTGAAGCTTTCTTT
NA,TRBV7-9,TRBJ2-7,NA,CASSLNVRYF,TGTGCCAGCAGCCTCAATGTGCGATACTTC
NA,TRBV15,TRBJ2-7,few,CATSRDASGEQYF,TGTGCCACCAGCAGAGACGCATCTGGCGAGCAGTACTTC
NA,TRBV28,TRBJ2-5,NA,CASSSFRTAIQETQYF,TGTGCCAGCAGCTCCTTCAGGACAGCGATCCAAGAGACCCAGTACTTC
TRBD1,TRBV29-1,TRBJ1-1,NA,CSGGQGTKNTEAFF,TGCAGCGGGGGACAGGGGACAAAGAACACTGAAGCTTTCTTT
TRBD1,TRBV29-1,TRBJ2-3,NA,CSVEFSDRASTDTQYF,TGCAGCGTTGAATTCTCGGACAGGGCTAGCACAGATACGCAGTATTTT
TRBD2,TRBV6-5,TRBJ2-7,many,CASSYGGVRSYEQYF,TGTGCCAGCAGTTACGGGGGGGTACGATCCTACGAGCAGTACTTC
TRBD2,TRBV7-2,TRBJ2-3,NA,CASSPGLAGGNTQYF,TGTGCCAGCAGCCCGGGACTAGCGGGAGGTAATACGCAGTATTTT
TRBD2,TRBV12-3/TRBV12-4,TRBJ2-1,few,CASRRTSGRMPYNEQFF,TGTGCCAGCAGAAGGACTAGCGGGAGGATGCCCTACAATGAGCAGTTCTTC
TRBD2,TRBV4-2,TRBJ2-3,few,CASSQGGVAGISSTDTQYF,TGTGCCAGCAGCCAAGGTGGTGTAGCGGGAATCTCTAGCACAGATACGCAGTATTTT
TRBD2,TRBV20-1,TRBJ2-7,few,CSALGLGASYEQYF,TGCAGTGCTCTTGGACTAGGGGCCTCCTACGAGCAGTACTTC
NA,TRBV20-1,TRBJ2-2,NA,CSARALPKGFTGELFF,TGCAGTGCTAGAGCACTTCCGAAAGGGTTTACCGGGGAGCTGTTTTTT
TRBD2,TRBV12-3/TRBV12-4,TRBJ2-1,many,CASSPSGLAAYNEQFF,TGTGCCAGCAGTCCATCGGGACTAGCGGCTTACAATGAGCAGTTCTTC
NA,TRBV28,TRBJ1-3,NA,CASRMEGLSGNTIYF,TGTGCCAGCAGGATGGAGGGTCTCTCTGGAAACACCATATATTTT
NA,TRBV6-6,TRBJ2-1,NA,CASSLGTETFF,TGTGCCAGCAGTCTGGGGACGGAGACATTCTTC
NA,TRBV28,TRBJ1-2,few,CASSLEYGYTF,TGTGCCAGCAGTTTAGAGTATGGCTACACCTTC